What follows are 2 T cell receptor beta chains derived from one specimen sequenced in a study of CD8 T cells in Susac syndrome (dated 2019 in TCRdb). Libraries came from the immunoSEQ multiplex PCR assay. RNA was extracted using the RNeasy kit, and roughly 0.45 to 1 microgram was reverse transcribed with random hexamers. TCRdb applied fastp at Q25 and MiXCR to the public reads, then kept only in-frame beta chains. Rows are unified per CDR3 protein, each entry keeping the most common DNA and genes. Here the sample has approximately 120,000 distinct CDR3 sequences; under 95% occur a single time. The leading ten clones occupy 0.24% of the sample. The sample was CD8+ T cells from PBMCs. These receptors were obtained from a human donor with multiple sclerosis.

The rearrangement links TRBV19 to TRBJ2-7; D unresolved. Trimming left V 3 bases short and J 2 bases short, with 11 bases between. The germline V gene encodes CDR1 LNHDA and CDR2 SQIVND (reference sequence). This CDR3 contains 14 residues. This CDR3 is CASSIGGPTYEQYF. For the CDR3, the DNA is TGTGCCAGTAGTATTGGCGGACCTACCTACGAGCAGTACTTC. Full variable domain (missing parts from reference TRBV19 and TRBJ2-7): DGGITQSPKYLFRKEGQNVTLSCEQNLNHDAMYWYRQDPGQGLRLIYYSQIVNDFQKGDIAEGYSVSREKKESFPLTVTSAQKNPTAFYLCASSIGGPTYEQYFGPGTRLTVT.

J is TRBJ1-2 and V is TRBV29-1, with 7 bases lining up with TRBD1. V shed 7 bases and J 0 bases; nucleotides not matched to a gene: 8. There are 14 residues in the CDR3. The germline gives CDR1 SQVTM, CDR2 ANQGSEA. CDR3 amino acids: CSAGGTVSNYGYTF. The CDR3 bases are TGCAGCGCGGGGGGGACAGTCTCTAACTATGGCTACACCTTC. The full variable domain, its missing parts supplied by reference TRBV29-1 and TRBJ1-2, is SAVISQKPSRDICQRGTSLTIQCQVDSQVTMMFWYRQQPGQSLTLIATANQGSEATYESGFVIDKFPISRPNLTFSTLTVSNMSPEDSSIYLCSAGGTVSNYGYTFGSGTRLTVV.